What follows are 30 T cell receptor beta chains derived from one specimen sequenced in a study of technical replicates of blood from a handful of donors. Here immunoSEQ multiplex PCR was the method, and the copy in TCRdb shows in-frame clones only, minus some. The repertoire has nearly 95,000 clones, 90% to 97% of them found once; the top ten carry approximately 0.35%. Sequenced: T cells isolated from PBMCs. The receptors stem from a human donor in good health.

The chain employs TRBV29-1 and TRBJ2-3; D unresolved. V lost 0 bases and J 5 bases, leaving 6 bases between the germline ends. The CDR3 is made up of 12 amino acids. Germline CDR1 and CDR2: SQVTM and ANQGSEA. CDR3 sequence (DNA): TGCAGCGTTGAAGAGAACGGAGATACGCAGTATTTT. Translated, it gives CSVEENGDTQYF.

The chain employs TRBV18 and TRBJ1-5; 7 bases agree with TRBD1. CDR1 and CDR2 from the germline V gene are KGHSH and LQKENI. CDR3 length equals 15 residues. V lost 5 bases and J lost 2; bases outside the gene matches: 6. The CDR3 bases are TGTGCCAGCTCAAGACAGGGTACGGGCAATCAGCCCCAGCATTTT. Encoded protein: CASSRQGTGNQPQHF.

This clone was observed a single time. The V gene is TRBV9, the J gene TRBJ2-2, with 9 bases aligning to TRBD2. CDR3 length: 16 residues. With 3 bases clipped from V and 2 bases from J, the junction kept 5 bases outside the gene matches. Looked up from germline, CDR1 is SGDLS and CDR2 is YYNGEE. The CDR3 bases are TGTGCCAGCAGCGCCTTAGCGGGAGTCAACACCGGGGAGCTGTTTTTT. Amino acids: CASSALAGVNTGELFF.

This clone was seen once. V usage is TRBV10-3 and J usage is TRBJ2-7, with TRBD1 as a possible D gene (7 bases). The V gene lost 10 bases and the J gene lost 0 bases, with 10 bases spanning the gap. In germline, CDR1 is ENHRY, CDR2 SYGVKD. The CDR3 covers 12 residues. As DNA, the CDR3 is TGTGCCAGCGGGACAGTCTCCTACGAGCAGTACTTC. It is translated as CASGTVSYEQYF.

J is TRBJ2-1 and V is TRBV2, with D maybe TRBD2 (6 bases). Germline CDR1 reads SNHLY; CDR2 reads FYNNEI. The CDR3 spans 11 residues. V was pared by 8 bases and J by 6 bases, with 8 bases between. The CDR3 DNA follows: TGTGCCAGCGCCGGGGGCAATGAGCAGTTCTTC. Protein: CASAGGNEQFF.

The chain employs TRBV5-5 and TRBJ2-3; 9 bases are a match to TRBD2. This CDR3 comprises 15 residues. The V and J ends lost 2 bases and 4 bases, in that order; junction bases with no gene match: 5. Looked up from germline, CDR1 is SGHKS and CDR2 is YYEKEE (reference sequence). This chain's CDR3 is CASSFSGSIADTQYF. DNA for the CDR3: TGTGCCAGCAGCTTTAGCGGGAGTATCGCAGATACGCAGTATTTT.

The chain links TRBV9 to TRBJ2-7, with 8 bases matching TRBD2. V lost 4 bases and J lost 1; bases outside the gene matches: 10. The germline V gene has CDR1 SGDLS and CDR2 YYNGEE. The CDR3 is made up of 16 amino acids. CDR3 DNA: TGTGCCAGCAGCTCCGGGGGGGGCAGCTATTCCTACGAGCAGTACTTC. Residues: CASSSGGGSYSYEQYF.

The V and J genes are TRBV6-5 and TRBJ2-5; TRBD1 agrees at 8 bases. The germline CDR1 and CDR2 sequences are MNHEY and SVGAGI. This CDR3 contains 15 residues. Trimming removed 6 bases from V and 1 base from J; junction bases left unmatched: 7. CDR3 in DNA: TGTGCCAGCAGCCCCGGGACAGGCGTCCAAGAGACCCAGTACTTC. Amino acids: CASSPGTGVQETQYF.

The gene calls are TRBV7-6 and TRBJ1-3, with D unclear. This CDR3 is 13 amino acids long. Trimming took 2 bases from V and 8 from J, leaving 10 bases between them. The V gene's germline CDR1 is SGHVS and CDR2 FNYEAQ. CDR3 in DNA: TGTGCCAGCAGCTTACCGGGGTGGGACACCATATATTTT. It specifies CASSLPGWDTIYF.

The chain has TRBV5-4 and TRBJ2-7; 8 bases agree with TRBD1. CDR1 is SGHNT and CDR2 is YYREEE in the germline V gene (reference sequence). CDR3 length: 15 residues. J gave up 3 bases and V 5 bases, and 10 bases lay outside the gene matches. The DNA for the CDR3 is TGTGCCAGCAGAGGGACCGGGACAGGCTTCTACGAGCAGTACTTC. Residues: CASRGTGTGFYEQYF.

The chain uses TRBV7-9 and TRBJ1-1; TRBD1 matches at 12 bases. V was clipped by 6 bases and J by 7 bases; unmatched bases: 15. Germline CDR1 is SEHNR and CDR2 is FQNEAQ (reference sequence). The CDR3 is 17 residues long. DNA for the CDR3: TGTGCCAGCAGTTCCGGGACAGGGGGCTACCGAGTGAGTGAAGCTTTCTTT. It encodes CASSSGTGGYRVSEAFF.

Comments on this clone: A junction end diverges from the germline sequence, so it may reflect a read error. The V and J genes are TRBV7-3 and TRBJ2-2, with 7 bases lining up with TRBD2. This CDR3 has 15 amino acids. CDR1 is SGHTA, CDR2 FQGTGA, per germline. The CDR3 nucleotides read TGTGCCAGCAGGTTAATAGCGGGTTCGACCGGGGAGCTGTTTTTT. Translation gives CASRLIAGSTGELFF.

The chain recombines TRBV11-1 with TRBJ2-1; D is unclear. Germline V gene sequence: CDR1 SGHAT, CDR2 FQDESV (reference sequence). The length of the CDR3 is 15 residues. Trimming stripped 2 bases from V and 8 bases from J, with 16 bases between. The CDR3 DNA sequence: TGTGCCAGCAGCTTATTCGTGGAGAAAACCCATGAGCAGTTCTTC. Its translation: CASSLFVEKTHEQFF.

The chain has TRBV9 and TRBJ2-7; TRBD1 might be the D (6 bases). Germline loops: CDR1 SGDLS, CDR2 YYNGEE. This CDR3 is 13 amino acids long. Between the trimmed V and J ends, which lost 0 bases and 5 bases, there was a span of 9 bases. CDR3 bases: TGTGCCAGCAGCGTAGGCGCAGGGGACGAGCAGTACTTC. Its translation: CASSVGAGDEQYF.

The chain links TRBV5-1 to TRBJ1-5; D gene unclear. Trimming took 0 bases from V and 4 from J, leaving 8 bases between them. The CDR3 is 14 residues long. Germline CDR1 is SGHRS and CDR2 is YFSETQ. CDR3 in amino acids: CASSLGAVNQPQHF. The CDR3 DNA follows: TGCGCCAGCAGCTTGGGGGCCGTAAATCAGCCCCAGCATTTT.

The rearrangement links TRBV10-3 to TRBJ2-3; D is unresolved. V was clipped by 7 bases and J by 6 bases, with 14 bases between them. CDR3 length equals 13 residues. Germline V gene data show CDR1 as ENHRY and CDR2 as SYGVKD. CDR3 DNA: TGTGCCATCAACCAGCTTGCACAGGATACGCAGTATTTT. Translation: CAINQLAQDTQYF.

V is TRBV27 and J is TRBJ2-1, with 7 bases matching TRBD2. In germline, CDR1 is MNHEY, CDR2 SMNVEV (reference sequence). The CDR3 is 15 amino acids. Trimming at V came to 10 bases and at J to 2 bases, leaving 11 bases not matched to a gene. CDR3 loop: CATQLAGIAYNEQFF. The CDR3 coding sequence is TGTGCCACCCAGTTAGCGGGTATCGCCTACAATGAGCAGTTCTTC.

This chain uses TRBV23-1 with TRBJ2-5; TRBD2 matches at 13 bases. TRBV23-1 has ORF status, its function being uncertain. With 8 bases clipped from V and 5 bases from J, the junction kept 5 bases outside the gene matches. The CDR3 is 14 residues long. CDR3 region: CASGLAGARETQYF. CDR3 coding DNA: TGCGCCAGCGGACTAGCGGGAGCAAGGGAGACCCAGTACTTC.

V and J are TRBV6-5 and TRBJ2-7; no firm D call. This CDR3 is 13 amino acids long. CDR1 and CDR2 from the germline V gene are MNHEY and SVGAGI. Trimming removed 2 bases from V and 6 bases from J, with 11 bases in between. The CDR3: CASSYGGVPEQYF. The CDR3 region has the DNA TGTGCCAGCAGTTACGGTGGAGTCCCCGAGCAGTACTTC.

The chain uses TRBV28 and TRBJ2-3; 7 bases fit TRBD2. The CDR3 runs to 15 residues. Germline V lookup: CDR1 MDHEN, CDR2 SYDVKM. V was pared by 2 bases and J by 3 bases, with 5 bases of the junction left unmatched. For the CDR3, the DNA is TGTGCCAGCAGTTTACTAGCGGAAAGTACAGATACGCAGTATTTT. The encoded protein is CASSLLAESTDTQYF.

The chain joins TRBV6-5 to TRBJ2-7; D ambiguous. Looked up from germline, CDR1 is MNHEY and CDR2 is SVGAGI. V gave up 0 bases and J gave up 2 bases, with 11 bases separating them. The CDR3 is 15 residues long. Here the CDR3 reads CASSYSRYRTYEQYF. The CDR3 region has the DNA TGTGCCAGCAGTTACTCGAGGTACCGTACCTACGAGCAGTACTTC.

This clone came up once. This chain joins TRBV5-6 and TRBJ1-2, with TRBD1 identical over 7 bases. This CDR3 is built from 14 residues. The germline gives CDR1 SGHDT, CDR2 YYEEEE. V was clipped by 4 bases and J by 1 base; unmatched bases: 4. The CDR3 loop reads CASSPGQFNYGYTF. Written as DNA, the CDR3 is TGTGCCAGCAGCCCGGGACAGTTTAACTATGGCTACACCTTC.

The V and J genes are TRBV9 and TRBJ2-7; D is undetermined. This CDR3 spans 13 amino acids. Germline CDR1 SGDLS, CDR2 YYNGEE. Trimming removed 0 bases at V and 3 bases at J, with 7 bases between. Here the CDR3 reads CASSVGANYEQYF. Here the CDR3 DNA reads TGTGCCAGCAGCGTAGGAGCGAACTACGAGCAGTACTTC.

The sample holds one count of this clone. The V call is TRBV25-1, the J call TRBJ2-2; D is perhaps TRBD1 (5 bases). The CDR3 runs 13 residues. V dropped 1 base and J dropped 6 bases, with 6 bases sitting between them. CDR1 and CDR2 from the germline V gene are MGHDK and SYGVNS. The CDR3 sequence: CASSELTAGELFF. In DNA, the CDR3 is TGTGCCAGCAGTGAATTGACAGCCGGGGAGCTGTTTTTT.

This chain uses TRBV11-2 with TRBJ2-7; tentative D call: TRBD2 (5 bases). This CDR3 spans 15 amino acids. Germline-derived CDR1 and CDR2 are SGHAT and FQNNGV. The ends were cut back, 7 bases at V and 2 bases at J, with 18 bases in the middle. In DNA, the CDR3 is TGTGCCAGCACTGTCTCGAGAGGGCCCGCCTACGAGCAGTACTTC. Protein sequence: CASTVSRGPAYEQYF.

The chain uses TRBV4-3 and TRBJ1-1; D is uncertain. The CDR3 extends over 16 amino acids. Germline CDR1 LGHNA, CDR2 YSLEER. V lost 1 base, J lost 1 base, and 13 bases lay in between. The CDR3: CASSQVLFLRNTEAFF. CDR3 DNA sequence: TGCGCCAGCAGCCAAGTCTTGTTTCTTAGGAACACTGAAGCTTTCTTT.

The V gene is TRBV28, the J gene TRBJ2-1; no clear D. V was cut by 5 bases and J by 8 bases, with 16 bases left in between. CDR3 length equals 14 residues. CDR1 and CDR2 (germline): MDHEN, SYDVKM. CDR3 amino acids: CASSLMPPTDEQFF. The CDR3 coding sequence is TGTGCCAGCAGTCTCATGCCGCCTACAGATGAGCAGTTCTTC.

The V and J genes are TRBV6-1 and TRBJ1-5; 11 bases agree with TRBD1. The CDR3 spans 14 residues. Germline CDR1 MNHNS, CDR2 SASEGT. V trimming: 7 bases; J trimming: 4 bases; junction bases outside the gene matches: 3. DNA of the CDR3: TGTGCCAGCATAGGGACAGGGGGAAATCAGCCCCAGCATTTT. Amino acids: CASIGTGGNQPQHF.

V and J are TRBV19 and TRBJ1-4; TRBD1 matches at 9 bases. Germline CDR1 LNHDA, CDR2 SQIVND (reference sequence). This CDR3 region has 15 residues. J was trimmed by 8 bases and V by 7 bases; bases with no gene match: 11. Here the CDR3 reads CASIPRLGQGEKLFF. CDR3 coding DNA: TGTGCCAGTATCCCTCGTCTTGGACAGGGGGAAAAACTGTTTTTT.

This chain connects TRBV28 to TRBJ2-3; 10 bases map to TRBD2. Germline loops: CDR1 MDHEN, CDR2 SYDVKM. Trimming cost V 7 bases and J 3 bases; bases outside gene matches: 7. This CDR3 has 15 residues. The CDR3 nucleotides read TGTGCCAGCACTACCAAGCGGGAGGGGACAGATACGCAGTATTTT. It yields the protein CASTTKREGTDTQYF.